This TCR beta chain comes out of a study of shared clonotypes between healthy human individuals. Overall study findings and caveats: Naive subsets tended to show greater estimated richness than memory subsets. It was the non-shared clonotypes that had lower generation probabilities than clonotypes shared by all four donors. Sorted-subset sequencing was shown by rarefaction to be incomplete despite large depth.

Profiled with immunoSEQ multiplex PCR; TCRdb holds only in-frame clones, not every one. Of about 2 million clones in the sample, around 96% were seen once. Worth noting for this clone: Its antigen is not known.

Naive-designated CD8 cells lacked CD45RO, were positively enriched for CCR7, and omitted terminally differentiated effector memory CD45RA+ cells. Donation came from healthy HIV-negative adults that had no recent acute infections or vaccinations. Sequenced input: naive CD8+ T cells sorted from blood. The sequence was obtained from a man aged 18 to 35 in good health.

The CDR3 nucleotides are TGTGCCAGCCCAACAGGGAAACGAGCTTTCTTT. Its translation: CASPTGKRAFF. The J gene is TRBJ1-1, the V gene TRBV6-5, with a tentative D call TRBD1 (6 bases). V lost 8 bases and J lost 10, with 14 bases in between. The CDR3 consists of 11 residues. Germline V gives CDR1 MNHEY, CDR2 SVGAGI.